These 17 T cell receptor beta chains originate from one sample sequenced in a study of shared clonotypes between healthy human individuals. The naive CD8 population came from CD45RO-negative cells selected for CCR7, without terminally differentiated effector memory CD45RA+ cells. TCRdb's table, derived via immunoSEQ multiplex PCR, lists solely in-frame clones and lacks some. The data contain about 1,900,000 clones, just under 95% of them singletons. The sequenced material came from naive CD8+ T cells sorted from blood. These receptors all stem from a man aged 18 to 30 in good health.

The chain recombines TRBV27 with TRBJ2-1, with a possible D match to TRBD1 (6 bases). Trimming cost V 7 bases and J 7 bases, with 17 bases left between them. This CDR3 has 14 amino acids. The germline CDR1 and CDR2 sequences are MNHEY and SMNVEV (reference sequence). In DNA, the CDR3 is TGTGCCAGCATGGGGGCCCCTACGTGGAATGAGCAGTTCTTC. Translation gives CASMGAPTWNEQFF.

V usage is TRBV5-1 and J usage is TRBJ2-1; 8 positions match TRBD2. The CDR3 contains 15 residues. Germline CDR1 is SGHRS and CDR2 is YFSETQ. After removal of 7 bases from V and 8 bases from J, the junction contained 14 bases not matched to a gene. Written as DNA, the CDR3 is TGCGCCAGCCAAGGGGACGGGACTAGGTTAGATGAGCAGTTCTTC. It is translated as CASQGDGTRLDEQFF.

The chain recombines TRBV28 with TRBJ2-7; D is undetermined. Trimming left V 6 bases short and J 6 bases short, with 12 bases between. The CDR3 consists of 12 residues. The germline V gene has CDR1 MDHEN and CDR2 SYDVKM. DNA for the CDR3: TGTGCCAGCAGGGAAGACCCCTCCGAGCAGTACTTC. The encoded protein is CASREDPSEQYF.

The chain employs TRBV7-9 and TRBJ1-1, with D uncertain. Trimming cost V 5 bases and J 1 base, with 11 bases left between them. The CDR3 loop spans 14 amino acids. Germline V gene data show CDR1 as SEHNR and CDR2 as FQNEAQ (reference sequence). In nucleotides, the CDR3 is TGTGCCAGCAGCCCCACAACAGCGAACACTGAAGCTTTCTTT. Translated: CASSPTTANTEAFF.

The chain is built from TRBV11-2 and TRBJ2-3; 14 positions agree with TRBD2. The CDR3 contains 18 residues. Germline lookup yields CDR1 SGHAT and CDR2 FQNNGV. Losses at the gene ends were 3 bases for V and 3 bases for J; bases not matched to a gene: 8. The CDR3 nucleotides are TGTGCCAGCAGCTTCTGGTTGGGGACTAGCGGGGGTACAGATACGCAGTATTTT. This codes for CASSFWLGTSGGTDTQYF.

In regard to this clone: This sample includes further DNA sequences coding for the same CDR3. This chain joins TRBV28 and TRBJ2-7; D may be TRBD1 (5 bases). The germline V gene has CDR1 MDHEN and CDR2 SYDVKM. V was clipped by 2 bases and J by 0 bases, with 5 bases between them. CDR3 length equals 13 residues. The CDR3 coding sequence is TGTGCCAGCAGTTTAAGGGGCTCCTACGAGCAGTACTTC. It translates to CASSLRGSYEQYF.

The rearrangement uses TRBV14 and TRBJ2-3; D gene uncertain. V gave up 4 bases and J gave up 2 bases, with 7 bases separating them. Germline CDR1 SGHDN, CDR2 FVKESK. This CDR3 has 13 amino acids. CDR3 in DNA: TGTGCCAGCAGCCGGATCCACACAGATACGCAGTATTTT. Translated, it gives CASSRIHTDTQYF. Using reference TRBV14 and TRBJ2-3 for the parts outside the CDR3, the full variable domain is EAGVTQFPSHSVIEKGQTVTLRCDPISGHDNLYWYRRVMGKEIKFLLHFVKESKQDESGMPNNRFLAERTGGTYSTLKVQPAELEDSGVYFCASSRIHTDTQYFGPGTRLTVL.

The DNA of the CDR3 is TGTGCCAGCAGTGACCAACAGGGGGCATATTCACCCCTCCACTTT. It yields the protein CASSDQQGAYSPLHF. This chain joins TRBV27 and TRBJ1-6, with 9 bases lining up with TRBD1. V was pared by 5 bases and J by 8 bases, with 7 bases of the junction left unmatched. Germline-derived CDR1 and CDR2 are MNHEY and SMNVEV (reference sequence). CDR3 length equals 15 residues.

The rearrangement links TRBV6-1 to TRBJ2-7, with no clear D. Germline CDR1 reads MNHNS; CDR2 reads SASEGT. This CDR3 has 16 amino acids. V was pared by 3 bases and J by 1 base, with 16 bases between. The CDR3 is CASSEVQTPLSYEQYF. DNA for the CDR3: TGTGCCAGCAGTGAGGTACAAACCCCACTTTCCTACGAGCAGTACTTC.

In the case of this clone: In the same sample, other DNA sequences code for this CDR3. The chain combines TRBV6-5 with TRBJ2-7; perhaps TRBD1 as D (6 bases). Germline-derived CDR1 and CDR2 are MNHEY and SVGAGI. Between the trimmed V and J ends, which lost 5 bases and 3 bases, there was a span of 8 bases. The CDR3 sequence is 12 residues long. The CDR3 sequence is CASSPTGYEQYF. In DNA form, the CDR3 reads TGTGCCAGCAGTCCGACAGGCTACGAGCAGTACTTC.

The chain joins TRBV10-3 to TRBJ2-7; 9 nucleotides align to TRBD2. The CDR3 has 14 residues. The V gene's germline CDR1 is ENHRY and CDR2 SYGVKD. J lost 0 bases, V lost 8 bases, and 5 bases had no gene match. CDR3 sequence: CAILDSGSSYEQYF. The CDR3 region has the DNA TGTGCCATCCTGGATAGCGGGAGCTCCTACGAGCAGTACTTC.

The CDR3 DNA follows: TGTGCCAGCCGCAGGGGGCTCCATCAGCCCCAGCATTTT. The encoded protein is CASRRGLHQPQHF. The chain uses TRBV2 and TRBJ1-5; 8 bases line up with TRBD1. This CDR3 contains 13 residues. Germline V gives CDR1 SNHLY, CDR2 FYNNEI. The V segment lost 8 bases and the J segment 5 bases; nucleotides outside the gene matches: 5.

The count of this clone is one. The chain recombines TRBV4-2 with TRBJ2-7; D remains ambiguous. This CDR3 comprises 15 residues. V was trimmed by 0 bases and J by 0 bases, leaving 9 bases between them. The germline gives CDR1 LGHNA, CDR2 YNFKEQ. Here the CDR3 DNA reads TGTGCCAGCAGCCAAGAAGGCTGGAGCTCCTACGAGCAGTACTTC. As protein: CASSQEGWSSYEQYF.

The J gene is TRBJ1-4, the V gene TRBV27; D gene unclear. Trimming pared 4 bases from V and 8 bases from J, leaving 11 bases between. In germline, CDR1 is MNHEY, CDR2 SMNVEV (reference sequence). The CDR3 spans 13 residues. In nucleotides, the CDR3 is TGTGCCAGCAGTTCCATAGTAGGGGAAAAACTGTTTTTT. Protein sequence: CASSSIVGEKLFF.

As regards this clone: Additional DNA sequences in this sample encode the identical CDR3. The J gene is TRBJ1-1, the V gene TRBV7-9; possibly TRBD1 for D (5 bases). V lost 6 bases to trimming and J lost 5 bases, with 10 bases between them. Germline V gives CDR1 SEHNR, CDR2 FQNEAQ (reference sequence). The CDR3 extends over 12 amino acids. The CDR3 DNA reads TGTGCCAGCAGTCCCCAGGGTACTGAAGCTTTCTTT. It translates to CASSPQGTEAFF.

This rearrangement joins TRBV6-5 to TRBJ2-7; D might be TRBD1 or TRBD2, each matching 7 bases. The CDR3 spans 16 residues. Between the trimmed V and J ends, which lost 1 base and 0 bases, there was a span of 13 bases. Per the germline V gene, CDR1 is MNHEY and CDR2 is SVGAGI. The CDR3 protein is CASSYYRGGDSYEQYF. The CDR3 nucleotides are TGTGCCAGCAGTTACTACAGGGGAGGGGACTCCTACGAGCAGTACTTC.

The chain uses TRBV29-1 and TRBJ2-1; no reliable D call. Germline V gives CDR1 SQVTM, CDR2 ANQGSEA. The CDR3 contains 14 residues. Trimming removed 3 bases at V and 8 bases at J, with 17 bases between. The CDR3: CSVEWTERLDEQFF. In DNA form, the CDR3 reads TGCAGCGTTGAGTGGACGGAGAGGTTAGATGAGCAGTTCTTC.